These 14 T cell receptor beta chains were all obtained from the same sample, sequenced in a study of CD8 T cells in ankylosing spondylitis. In TCRdb, the 5' RACE reads were re-called with MiXCR into one record per CDR3 protein. The sample carries 30,000 to 45,000 distinct CDR3 sequences, roughly 13% recorded once. The sequenced sample was synovial fluid, either unsorted or a sorted T cell fraction (not recorded which). The receptors come from a male donor with ankylosing spondylitis.

The J gene is TRBJ2-7, the V gene TRBV18; D not resolved. Germline lookup yields CDR1 KGHSH and CDR2 LQKENI. Trimming shortened V by 3 bases and J by 6 bases, and 12 bases separated the two germline ends. The CDR3 is 13 residues long. CDR3: CASSPVGQREQYF. The DNA of the CDR3 is TGTGCCAGCTCACCTGTAGGCCAACGCGAGCAGTACTTC.

V is TRBV9 and J is TRBJ2-2, with 7 bases that match TRBD1. Germline values: CDR1 SGDLS, CDR2 YYNGEE. V shed 0 bases, J shed 0 bases, and the junction held 5 bases outside the gene matches. The CDR3 covers 17 residues. The CDR3 DNA sequence: TGTGCCAGCAGCGTAGCCCGGACAGGAGCGAACACCGGGGAGCTGTTTTTT. Residues: CASSVARTGANTGELFF.

This clonotype was seen a handful of times. The chain carries TRBV13 and TRBJ2-7; D gene uncertain. Germline CDR1 and CDR2: PRHDT and FYEKMQ (reference sequence). The CDR3 is 13 residues long. Trimming cost V 4 bases and J 1 base, with 8 bases left between them. The chain's CDR3 is CASSSVESYEQYF. The CDR3 nucleotides are TGTGCCAGCAGCTCCGTGGAGTCCTACGAGCAGTACTTC.

The chain couples TRBV24-1 to TRBJ1-5, with D perhaps matching TRBD1 (6 bases). The V end was cut by 4 bases, the J end by 4 bases, with 7 bases between. CDR3 size: 13 residues. Germline V CDR1 and CDR2: KGHDR, SFDVKD. CDR3 protein: CATSDGTNQPQHF. CDR3 sequence (DNA): TGTGCCACCAGTGACGGGACAAATCAGCCCCAGCATTTT.

This clonotype was counted ten times or more. This chain links TRBV28 with TRBJ1-3, with a tentative D call TRBD1 (5 bases). V was trimmed by 6 bases and J by 4 bases, leaving 13 bases between them. CDR1 and CDR2 from the germline V gene are MDHEN and SYDVKM. This CDR3 spans 14 amino acids. CDR3 sequence: CASRLTGEGNTIYF. The CDR3 region has the DNA TGTGCCAGCAGGCTAACAGGAGAAGGAAACACCATATATTTT.

About this clonotype itself: A read error may explain this, as a much larger clone is one base away. This chain uses TRBV6-2 or TRBV6-3 with TRBJ2-7, with unresolved D. Germline-derived CDR1 and CDR2 are MNHEY and SVGEGT. The CDR3 sequence is 14 residues long. The V and J ends lost 6 bases and 5 bases respectively, with 17 bases between them. The CDR3 bases are TGTGCCAGCAGCCCGCATGGTGATGTGAACGAGCAGTACTTC. Amino acid sequence: CASSPHGDVNEQYF.

At least ten counts were recorded for this clonotype. The chain joins TRBV27 to TRBJ2-7; 7 positions agree with TRBD1. Germline CDR1 is MNHEY and CDR2 is SMNVEV (reference sequence). V lost 2 bases, J lost 2 bases, and 3 bases stayed unmatched. This CDR3 spans 14 amino acids. The CDR3 loop reads CASSLLGQPYEQYF. In DNA, the CDR3 is TGTGCCAGCAGTTTACTGGGACAGCCCTACGAGCAGTACTTC.

In this sample, this clonotype is medium-sized (0.01 to 0.1%). The chain recombines TRBV4-2 with TRBJ2-7, with 8 bases matching TRBD1. Per the germline V gene, CDR1 is LGHNA and CDR2 is YNFKEQ. The CDR3 has 14 amino acids. J gave up 5 bases and V 5 bases, and 8 bases lay outside the gene matches. CDR3 coding DNA: TGTGCCAGCAGCAACACAGGGGGGAGAGACGAGCAGTACTTC. This gives the protein CASSNTGGRDEQYF.

The J gene is TRBJ2-1, the V gene TRBV7-9; D possibly corresponds to TRBD2 (6 bases). The V end was cut by 5 bases, the J end by 5 bases, with 16 bases between. The CDR3 extends over 15 amino acids. The germline V gene has CDR1 SEHNR and CDR2 FQNEAQ (reference sequence). CDR3 DNA: TGTGCCAGCAGCCCGCGGGCACCGGGGGACAATGAGCAGTTCTTC. This sequence encodes CASSPRAPGDNEQFF.

This clonotype was seen repeatedly, ten times or more. The gene calls are TRBV28 and TRBJ2-2, with D tentatively TRBD1 or TRBD2 (7 bases each). V was trimmed by 7 bases and J by 0 bases, leaving 18 bases between them. The germline V gene encodes CDR1 MDHEN and CDR2 SYDVKM. CDR3 length equals 17 residues. For the CDR3, the DNA is TGTGCCAGCATCCCCTTGCGGGGGACAGCGAACACCGGGGAGCTGTTTTTT. The encoded protein is CASIPLRGTANTGELFF.

The table lists this clonotype with many counts. This chain connects TRBV20-1 to TRBJ1-6; the D is unclear. CDR1 is DFQATT and CDR2 is SNEGSKA in the germline V gene (reference sequence). V was pared by 0 bases and J by 10 bases, with 13 bases between. The length of the CDR3 is 14 residues. The CDR3 sequence: CSARDKEEWSPLHF. CDR3 bases: TGCAGTGCTAGAGATAAGGAGGAGTGGTCACCCCTCCACTTT.

V gene TRBV6-5 combines with J gene TRBJ1-6; 8 bases agree with TRBD1. This CDR3 is built from 17 residues. Germline-derived CDR1 and CDR2 are MNHEY and SVGAGI. V lost 2 bases to trimming and J lost 1 base; unmatched junction nucleotides: 4. CDR3 bases: TGTGCCAGCAGTTACAGGACAGGGCAGTCCTATAATTCACCCCTCCACTTT. This translates into CASSYRTGQSYNSPLHF.

The rearrangement joins TRBV6-1 to TRBJ1-4; 8 nucleotides align to TRBD1. The CDR3 covers 17 residues. Germline CDR1 is MNHNS and CDR2 is SASEGT. After removal of 4 bases from V and 0 bases from J, the junction contained 7 bases not matched to a gene. The CDR3 here is CASSGTGLPATNEKLFF. DNA of the CDR3: TGTGCCAGCAGTGGGACAGGGCTCCCTGCAACTAATGAAAAACTGTTTTTT.

This clonotype was detected ten times or more. The J gene is TRBJ2-7, the V gene TRBV28; the D is unclear. Per the germline V gene, CDR1 is MDHEN and CDR2 is SYDVKM. V dropped 2 bases and J dropped 5 bases, with 10 bases sitting between them. The CDR3 extends over 13 amino acids. Here the CDR3 reads CASSLTHGHEQYF. CDR3 bases: TGTGCCAGCAGTTTAACCCATGGACACGAGCAGTACTTC.